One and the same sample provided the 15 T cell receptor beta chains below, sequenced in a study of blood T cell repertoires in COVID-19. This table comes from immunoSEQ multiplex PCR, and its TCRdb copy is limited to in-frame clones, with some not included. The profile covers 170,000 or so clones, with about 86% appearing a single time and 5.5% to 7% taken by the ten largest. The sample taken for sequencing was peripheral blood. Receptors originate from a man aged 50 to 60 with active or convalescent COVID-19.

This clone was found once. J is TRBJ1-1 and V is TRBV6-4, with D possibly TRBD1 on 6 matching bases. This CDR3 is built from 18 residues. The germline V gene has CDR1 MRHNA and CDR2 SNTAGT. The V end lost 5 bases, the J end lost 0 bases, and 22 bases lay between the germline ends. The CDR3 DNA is TGTGCCAGCAGTAGAATTACAGGGTCTGGAAATTTGAACACTGAAGCTTTCTTT. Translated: CASSRITGSGNLNTEAFF.

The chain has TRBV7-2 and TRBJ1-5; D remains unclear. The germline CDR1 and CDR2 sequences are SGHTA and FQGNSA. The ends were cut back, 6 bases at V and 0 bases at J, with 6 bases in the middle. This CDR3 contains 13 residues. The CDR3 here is CASSSGSNQPQHF. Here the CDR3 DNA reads TGTGCCAGCAGTAGTGGTAGCAATCAGCCCCAGCATTTT.

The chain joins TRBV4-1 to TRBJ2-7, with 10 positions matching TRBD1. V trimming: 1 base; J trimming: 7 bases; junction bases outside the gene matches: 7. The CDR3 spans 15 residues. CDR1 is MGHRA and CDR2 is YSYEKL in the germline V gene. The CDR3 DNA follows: TGCGCCAGCAGCCAAGGAGGACAGGGGGTGGGAGAGCAGTACTTC. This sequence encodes CASSQGGQGVGEQYF.

CDR3 bases: TGTGCCAGCAGCGTACGCGGGGCGTACAATTCACCCCTCCACTTT. It translates to CASSVRGAYNSPLHF. This rearrangement joins TRBV9 to TRBJ1-6; TRBD1 might be the D (5 bases). Trimming took 1 base from V and 7 from J, leaving 12 bases between them. CDR1 is SGDLS and CDR2 is YYNGEE in the germline V gene. CDR3 length equals 15 residues.

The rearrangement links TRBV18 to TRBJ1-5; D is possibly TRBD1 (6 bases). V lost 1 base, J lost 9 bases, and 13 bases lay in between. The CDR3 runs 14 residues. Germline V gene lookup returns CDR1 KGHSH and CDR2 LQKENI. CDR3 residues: CASSPRQVGTPQHF. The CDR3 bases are TGTGCCAGCTCACCACGACAGGTTGGGACGCCCCAGCATTTT.

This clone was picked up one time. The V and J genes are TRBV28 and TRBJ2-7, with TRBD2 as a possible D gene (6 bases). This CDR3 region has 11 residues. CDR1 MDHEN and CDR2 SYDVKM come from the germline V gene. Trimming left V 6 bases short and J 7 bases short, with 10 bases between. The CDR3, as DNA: TGTGCCAGCAGAGGGGCGGGGGAGCAGTACTTC. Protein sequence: CASRGAGEQYF. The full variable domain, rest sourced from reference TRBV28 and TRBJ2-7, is DVKVTQSSRYLVKRTGEKVFLECVQDMDHENMFWYRQDPGLGLRLIYFSYDVKMKEKGDIPEGYSVSREKKERFSLILESASTNQTSMYLCASRGAGEQYFGPGTRLTVT.

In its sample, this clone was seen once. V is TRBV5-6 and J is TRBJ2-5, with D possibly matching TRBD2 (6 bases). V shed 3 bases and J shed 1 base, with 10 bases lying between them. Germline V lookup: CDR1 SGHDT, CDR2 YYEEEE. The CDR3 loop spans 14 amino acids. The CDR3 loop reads CASSYGLFQETQYF. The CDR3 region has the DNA TGTGCCAGCAGCTACGGACTATTCCAAGAGACCCAGTACTTC.

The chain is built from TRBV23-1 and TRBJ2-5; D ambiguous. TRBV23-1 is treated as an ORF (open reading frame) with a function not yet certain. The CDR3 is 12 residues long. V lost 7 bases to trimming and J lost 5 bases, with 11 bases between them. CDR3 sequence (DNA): TGCGCCAGCATTGGTTGTGGCGAGACCCAGTACTTC. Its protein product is CASIGCGETQYF.

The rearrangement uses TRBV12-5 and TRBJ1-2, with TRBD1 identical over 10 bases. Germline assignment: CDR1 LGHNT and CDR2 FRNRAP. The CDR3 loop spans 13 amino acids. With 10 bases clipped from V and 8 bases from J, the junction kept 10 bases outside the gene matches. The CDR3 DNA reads TGTGCTATCCAGGGACAGGGGATAGGGGGCTACACCTTC. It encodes CAIQGQGIGGYTF.

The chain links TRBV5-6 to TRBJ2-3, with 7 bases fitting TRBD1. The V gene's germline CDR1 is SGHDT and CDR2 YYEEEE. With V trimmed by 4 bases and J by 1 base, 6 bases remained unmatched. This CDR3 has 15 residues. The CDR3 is CASSTYRGGTDTQYF. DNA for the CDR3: TGTGCCAGCAGCACCTACAGGGGTGGCACAGATACGCAGTATTTT.

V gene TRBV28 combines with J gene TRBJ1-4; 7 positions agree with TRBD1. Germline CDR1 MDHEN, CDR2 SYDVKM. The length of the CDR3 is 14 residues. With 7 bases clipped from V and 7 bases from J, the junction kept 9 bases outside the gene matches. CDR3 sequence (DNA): TGTGCCAGCACCACAGGGGTCTCGGGTGAAAAACTGTTTTTT. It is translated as CASTTGVSGEKLFF.

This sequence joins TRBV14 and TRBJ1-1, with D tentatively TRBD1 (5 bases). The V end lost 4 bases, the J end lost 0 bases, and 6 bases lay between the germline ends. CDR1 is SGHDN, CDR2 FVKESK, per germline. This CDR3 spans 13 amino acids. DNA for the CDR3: TGTGCCAGCAGCCCACAGGTGAACACTGAAGCTTTCTTT. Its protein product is CASSPQVNTEAFF.

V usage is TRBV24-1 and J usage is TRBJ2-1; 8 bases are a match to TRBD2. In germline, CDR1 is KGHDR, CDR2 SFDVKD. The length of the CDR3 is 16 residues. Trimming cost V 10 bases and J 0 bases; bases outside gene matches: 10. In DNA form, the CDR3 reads TGTGCCACTAGCGGGGTCCGGGCCAGCTCCTACAATGAGCAGTTCTTC. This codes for CATSGVRASSYNEQFF.

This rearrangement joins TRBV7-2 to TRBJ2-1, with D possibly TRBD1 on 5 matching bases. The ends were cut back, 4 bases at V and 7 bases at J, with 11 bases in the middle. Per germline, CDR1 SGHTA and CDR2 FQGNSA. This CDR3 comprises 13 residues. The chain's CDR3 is CASSYGHWNEQFF. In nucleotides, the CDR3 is TGTGCCAGCAGCTATGGACATTGGAATGAGCAGTTCTTC.

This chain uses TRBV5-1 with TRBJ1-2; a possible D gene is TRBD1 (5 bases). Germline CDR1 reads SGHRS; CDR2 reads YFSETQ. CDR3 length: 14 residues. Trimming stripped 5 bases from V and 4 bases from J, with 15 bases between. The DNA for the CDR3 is TGCGCCAGCAGAGCCACTGGCGACAGCTATGGCTACACCTTC. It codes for CASRATGDSYGYTF.